The 31 T cell receptor beta chains reported below all come from one sample, sequenced in a study of blood T cell repertoires in COVID-19. The method was immunoSEQ multiplex PCR; TCRdb's version includes in-frame clones alone and lacks a portion of them. The table records 250,000 to 350,000 clones, 87% of them present only once. Input material: PBMCs or T cells enriched from blood (not recorded which). These receptors were taken from a woman under 40 who had recovered from COVID-19.

This chain connects TRBV4-1 to TRBJ1-2, with D unresolved. The CDR3 has 14 residues. CDR1 MGHRA and CDR2 YSYEKL come from the germline V gene. The V end was cut by 0 bases, the J end by 8 bases, with 13 bases between. The CDR3 reads CASSQDRENRGYTF. The CDR3 DNA sequence: TGCGCCAGCAGCCAAGATCGAGAGAATCGGGGCTACACCTTC.

V usage is TRBV19 and J usage is TRBJ2-1, with D maybe TRBD1 (6 bases). This CDR3 is 12 amino acids long. The germline V gene encodes CDR1 LNHDA and CDR2 SQIVND (reference sequence). With 4 bases removed from V and 7 bases from J, the gap between germline ends came to 8 bases. CDR3 coding DNA: TGTGCCAGTAGTACACAGGGTAATGAGCAGTTCTTC. It is translated as CASSTQGNEQFF.

The V and J genes are TRBV3-1 (or the pseudogene TRBV3-2) and TRBJ2-3; no definite D call. Germline V gene data show CDR1 as LGHDT and CDR2 as YNNKEL (reference sequence). The CDR3 runs to 13 residues. V was pared by 0 bases and J by 6 bases, with 7 bases between. This chain's CDR3 is CASSQERRDTQYF. Written as DNA, the CDR3 is TGTGCCAGCAGCCAAGAGAGGCGGGATACGCAGTATTTT.

In DNA form, the CDR3 reads TGTGCCAGCAACCAAGCCGGGACAATTGAGCAGTTCTTC. This sequence encodes CASNQAGTIEQFF. The V and J genes are TRBV9 and TRBJ2-1; D may be TRBD1 (6 bases). The CDR3 spans 13 residues. From germline, CDR1 is SGDLS and CDR2 YYNGEE. Trimming removed 6 bases at V and 9 bases at J, with 16 bases between.

V and J are TRBV30 and TRBJ2-7; TRBD1 aligns across 7 bases. Germline loops: CDR1 GTSNPN, CDR2 SVGIG (reference sequence). V was clipped by 4 bases and J by 4 bases; unmatched bases: 10. CDR3 size: 14 residues. The CDR3 reads CAWTGQTLGYEQYF. In DNA, the CDR3 is TGTGCCTGGACGGGACAGACTTTGGGGTACGAGCAGTACTTC. The entire variable domain, with the rest obtained from reference TRBV30 and TRBJ2-7, is as follows: SQTIHQWPATLVQPVGSPLSLECTVEGTSNPNLYWYRQAAGRGLQLLFYSVGIGQISSEVPQNLSASRPQDRQFILSSKKLLLSDSGFYLCAWTGQTLGYEQYFGPGTRLTVT.

This sequence joins TRBV18 and TRBJ2-7; tentatively, D is TRBD2 (6 bases). V gave up 6 bases and J gave up 2 bases, with 14 bases separating them. The CDR3 has 14 amino acids. Germline CDR1 reads KGHSH; CDR2 reads LQKENI. CDR3 protein: CASSAGTSTYEQYF. CDR3 DNA: TGTGCCAGCTCGGCCGGGACTTCAACCTACGAGCAGTACTTC. The entire variable domain, with the rest obtained from reference TRBV18 and TRBJ2-7, is as follows: NAGVMQNPRHLVRRRGQEARLRCSPMKGHSHVYWYRQLPEEGLKFMVYLQKENIIDESGMPKERFSAEFPKEGPSILRIQQVVRGDSAAYFCASSAGTSTYEQYFGPGTRLTVT.

The chain employs TRBV4-1 and TRBJ1-2, with TRBD1 matching 10 bases. Germline V gene data show CDR1 as MGHRA and CDR2 as YSYEKL. With V trimmed by 1 base and J by 5 bases, 4 bases remained unmatched. CDR3 size: 15 residues. CDR3 coding DNA: TGCGCCAGCAGCCAAGTGGGACAGGGGTCGTATGGCTACACCTTC. Residues: CASSQVGQGSYGYTF.

The gene calls are TRBV10-3 and TRBJ1-6, with a weak D call TRBD1 (5 bases). The CDR3 is 16 residues long. The germline gives CDR1 ENHRY, CDR2 SYGVKD. V dropped 2 bases and J dropped 5 bases, with 13 bases sitting between them. The CDR3 bases are TGTGCCATCAGTGAGCGGGGAGGGGTAAATAATTCACCCCTCCACTTT. It encodes CAISERGGVNNSPLHF.

The chain has TRBV9 and TRBJ2-1; 8 bases line up with TRBD2. Losses at the gene ends were 0 bases for V and 1 base for J; bases not matched to a gene: 3. The CDR3 loop spans 16 amino acids. The germline gives CDR1 SGDLS, CDR2 YYNGEE. Written as DNA, the CDR3 is TGTGCCAGCAGCGTAGGAAGCGGGGGTTCCTACAATGAGCAGTTCTTC. Its translation is CASSVGSGGSYNEQFF.

The chain couples TRBV2 to TRBJ1-5, with 10 bases aligning to TRBD1. V was pared by 6 bases and J by 9 bases, with 8 bases of the junction left unmatched. Germline-derived CDR1 and CDR2 are SNHLY and FYNNEI. The CDR3 is made up of 14 amino acids. The CDR3 loop is CASRTGTGAGPQHF. Here the CDR3 DNA reads TGTGCCAGCAGAACTGGGACAGGGGCAGGGCCCCAGCATTTT.

This chain uses TRBV10-3 with TRBJ1-1; no firm D call. V dropped 3 bases and J dropped 6 bases, with 17 bases sitting between them. The V gene's germline CDR1 is ENHRY and CDR2 SYGVKD. The CDR3 covers 15 residues. The CDR3 DNA sequence: TGTGCCATCAGTGATTTGGTAGGGAGTAGAGCTGAAGCTTTCTTT. Residues: CAISDLVGSRAEAFF.

The genes are TRBV5-1 and TRBJ2-7; 9 bases are a match to TRBD1. J gave up 3 bases and V 4 bases, and 8 bases lay outside the gene matches. Germline V lookup: CDR1 SGHRS, CDR2 YFSETQ. CDR3 length: 15 residues. CDR3 sequence: CASSLTGGSLYEQYF. The CDR3 DNA follows: TGCGCCAGCAGCCTCACAGGGGGCAGCCTCTACGAGCAGTACTTC.

V gene TRBV25-1 combines with J gene TRBJ1-2, with 7 bases lining up with TRBD1. The germline V gene encodes CDR1 MGHDK and CDR2 SYGVNS. V shed 6 bases and J 7 bases; nucleotides not matched to a gene: 8. The CDR3 runs 13 residues. CDR3 bases: TGTGCCAGCAGGGATATAAGGGACAGTGGCTACACCTTC. Encoded protein: CASRDIRDSGYTF.

The chain is built from TRBV5-6 and TRBJ2-2; D gene ambiguous. This CDR3 is 14 amino acids long. The V and J ends lost 4 bases and 1 base respectively, with 8 bases between them. Germline lookup yields CDR1 SGHDT and CDR2 YYEEEE. CDR3 protein: CASSPVRNTGELFF. DNA of the CDR3: TGTGCCAGCAGCCCCGTTCGGAACACCGGGGAGCTGTTTTTT. Together with reference TRBV5-6 and TRBJ2-2, the CDR3 gives the full variable domain: DAGVTQSPTHLIKTRGQQVTLRCSPKSGHDTVSWYQQALGQGPQFIFQYYEEEERQRGNFPDRFSGHQFPNYSSELNVNALLLGDSALYLCASSPVRNTGELFFGEGSRLTVL.

The CDR3 nucleotides are TGTGCCAGCAGTTTCAGGAATTCACCCCTCCACTTT. It encodes CASSFRNSPLHF. The V gene is TRBV27, the J gene TRBJ1-6; D unresolved. With 3 bases removed from V and 7 bases from J, the gap between germline ends came to 4 bases. This CDR3 has 12 amino acids. Per germline, CDR1 MNHEY and CDR2 SMNVEV (reference sequence).

This clone was found once. The chain is built from TRBV4-3 and TRBJ2-6; 7 positions agree with TRBD1. The CDR3 loop spans 16 amino acids. Looked up from germline, CDR1 is LGHNA and CDR2 is YSLEER. J lost 2 bases, V lost 4 bases, and 5 bases had no gene match. CDR3 DNA: TGCGCCAGCAGCCTACTAGGGGGCGCTGGGGCCAACGTCCTGACTTTC. This translates into CASSLLGGAGANVLTF.

The chain joins TRBV7-6 to TRBJ2-5; 7 bases agree with TRBD1. CDR3 length: 16 amino acids. The ends lost 3 bases at V and 5 bases at J; junction bases unmatched: 12. Germline V gene lookup returns CDR1 SGHVS and CDR2 FNYEAQ. CDR3 residues: CASSFSRGPGGETQYF. DNA for the CDR3: TGTGCCAGCAGCTTCAGTAGGGGGCCGGGTGGGGAGACCCAGTACTTC.

The V gene is TRBV19, the J gene TRBJ1-2; the D gene is possibly TRBD1 (5 bases). The CDR3 totals 15 residues. Deletions cut 6 bases from V and 3 bases from J, with 17 bases between. The germline V gene encodes CDR1 LNHDA and CDR2 SQIVND (reference sequence). CDR3 region: CASRARGGLYYGYTF. The CDR3 region has the DNA TGTGCCAGTAGGGCCCGGGGGGGGTTATACTATGGCTACACCTTC.

The chain uses TRBV3-1 (or the pseudogene TRBV3-2) and TRBJ1-6; D may be TRBD1 (5 bases). V was trimmed by 4 bases and J by 9 bases, leaving 13 bases between them. Germline V CDR1 and CDR2: LGHDT, YNNKEL (reference sequence). The CDR3 has 14 amino acids. The CDR3 sequence: CASSLGGRGSPLHF. The CDR3 DNA reads as TGTGCCAGCAGCCTGGGGGGAAGGGGTTCACCCCTCCACTTT.

The sample holds one count of this clone. The chain has TRBV7-2 and TRBJ2-7, with D perhaps matching TRBD1 (6 bases). The ends were cut back, 1 base at V and 7 bases at J, with 11 bases in the middle. CDR1 is SGHTA and CDR2 is FQGNSA in the germline V gene. The CDR3 consists of 13 residues. CDR3 loop: CASSLDRAREQYF. DNA for the CDR3: TGTGCCAGCAGCTTAGACAGGGCCCGAGAGCAGTACTTC.

This clone is categorized as medium-sized. The genes are TRBV30 and TRBJ2-1; 10 positions match TRBD2. The CDR3 contains 15 residues. CDR1 is GTSNPN and CDR2 is SVGIG in the germline V gene (reference sequence). The junction had 6 bases not matched to a gene; V was cut back by 1 base and J by 6 bases. Here the CDR3 DNA reads TGTGCCTGGAGTGGGCTAGCGGGGGAGTCCAATGAGCAGTTCTTC. Translated: CAWSGLAGESNEQFF.

This clone has just one count. The chain has TRBV29-1 and TRBJ1-3; D remains unclear. The germline V gene has CDR1 SQVTM and CDR2 ANQGSEA. The CDR3 has 15 residues. V lost 5 bases and J 0 bases, leaving 14 bases between the germline ends. The CDR3 protein is CSVLLPGSSGNTIYF. The DNA for the CDR3 is TGCAGCGTTCTACTACCGGGGAGCTCTGGAAACACCATATATTTT.

J is TRBJ2-2 and V is TRBV19; 10 nucleotides line up with TRBD2. V lost 3 bases and J lost 4; bases outside the gene matches: 8. CDR1 and CDR2 (germline): LNHDA, SQIVND (reference sequence). The CDR3 is made up of 17 amino acids. CDR3 loop: CASSISGGLWGTGELFF. The CDR3 DNA reads TGTGCCAGTAGTATTAGCGGGGGGCTATGGGGCACCGGGGAGCTGTTTTTT.

The chain combines TRBV19 with TRBJ1-2; 9 bases agree with TRBD1. V lost 5 bases and J lost 11; bases outside the gene matches: 6. The CDR3 spans 12 residues. CDR1 is LNHDA, CDR2 SQIVND, per germline (reference sequence). CDR3 DNA: TGTGCCAGTAGTCCGGGACAGGGCGGGTACACCTTC. This codes for CASSPGQGGYTF.

V is TRBV2 and J is TRBJ1-2; 9 bases agree with TRBD1. Per the germline V gene, CDR1 is SNHLY and CDR2 is FYNNEI. The length of the CDR3 is 13 residues. The ends lost 6 bases at V and 2 bases at J; junction bases unmatched: 1. DNA of the CDR3: TGTGCCAGCAGGGACAGGGGCAACTATGGCTACACCTTC. Translation gives CASRDRGNYGYTF.

The J gene is TRBJ2-7, the V gene TRBV29-1, with a weak D call TRBD2 (6 bases). Looked up from germline, CDR1 is SQVTM and CDR2 is ANQGSEA. The CDR3 covers 13 residues. The V end lost 5 bases, the J end lost 7 bases, and 18 bases lay between the germline ends. The CDR3 protein is CSVRPTGGLEQYF. The CDR3 DNA reads TGCAGCGTTAGGCCAACCGGGGGTCTGGAGCAGTACTTC.

The chain links TRBV6-2 or TRBV6-3 to TRBJ2-5; the D is unclear. V lost 5 bases, J lost 2 bases, and 12 bases lay in between. The germline V gene has CDR1 MNHEY and CDR2 SVGEGT. The CDR3 is 14 amino acids. The DNA for the CDR3 is TGTGCCAGCAGTCCGAGAAACAGACAAGAGACCCAGTACTTC. Protein: CASSPRNRQETQYF.

The table lists this clone with a few counts. Different DNA sequences within this sample yield the same CDR3. The rearrangement joins TRBV5-4 to TRBJ2-3, with 11 nucleotides matching TRBD2. The junction had 2 bases not matched to a gene; V was cut back by 4 bases and J by 1 base. Per germline, CDR1 SGHNT and CDR2 YYREEE (reference sequence). The CDR3 length is 15 residues. This CDR3 is CASSSSGGGTDTQYF. The CDR3 DNA reads TGTGCCAGCAGCAGTAGCGGGGGGGGCACAGATACGCAGTATTTT.

The rearrangement links TRBV7-3 to TRBJ1-2; D may be TRBD1 (5 bases). Germline CDR1 SGHTA, CDR2 FQGTGA. Trimming took off 2 bases at V and 2 bases at J, with 9 bases between the two ends. The CDR3 totals 14 residues. CDR3 loop: CASSLGRDNYGYTF. DNA for the CDR3: TGTGCCAGCAGCTTAGGGCGGGACAACTATGGCTACACCTTC.

The CDR3 region has the DNA TGTGCCAGCAGCTACCAATCGACAGTGCCCCTCCACTTT. Protein: CASSYQSTVPLHF. The chain combines TRBV7-2 with TRBJ1-6, with TRBD1 as a possible D gene (5 bases). From germline, CDR1 is SGHTA and CDR2 FQGNSA. The ends were cut back, 4 bases at V and 13 bases at J, with 14 bases in the middle. This CDR3 contains 13 residues.

The chain recombines TRBV5-8 with TRBJ1-5; no firm D call. V lost 1 base and J lost 6, with 8 bases in between. The CDR3 length is 13 residues. Germline CDR1 is SGHTS and CDR2 is YDEGEE. For the CDR3, the DNA is TGTGCCAGCAGCTTGCGTCAGGTTCAGCCCCAGCATTTT. Its protein product is CASSLRQVQPQHF.